This T cell receptor (beta chain) was recorded in a study of CD8+ T cells in alopecia areata. Extracted RNA was reverse transcribed into cDNA, the sequencing template. Profiling relied on immunoSEQ multiplex PCR, and the TCRdb table lists in-frame clones only, not all of them. The sample has approximately 210,000 clones; over 60% are singletons. The treatment here: oral pan-JAK inhibitor, 5-10 mg twice daily. In this sample, this clone turned up once. The ends were cut back, 0 bases at V and 10 bases at J, with 13 bases in the middle. Germline CDR1 reads MNHEY; CDR2 reads SVGAGI. CDR3 size: 15 residues.

This sequence was found in a human donor with alopecia areata. V usage is TRBV6-5 and J usage is TRBJ1-6; D not certain. The sequencing here drew on CD4+ T cells sorted from blood, taken at week 4, from a patient treated with tofacitinib. CDR3 DNA: TGTGCCAGCAGTTACTCTGGGGTCCTAGAGTCACCCCTCCACTTT. This gives the protein CASSYSGVLESPLHF.